These T cell receptor beta chains were read from a single sample in a study of PD-1 and CTLA-4 blockade in melanoma. The table came from immunoSEQ multiplex PCR; TCRdb's copy has only in-frame clones and leaves some out. The sample lists approximately 33,000 clones, around 90% seen once, with about 8.6% in the top ten. The starting material was CD8+ T cells from peripheral blood, obtained from a patient given anti-PD-1 treatment. The source of these receptors is a human donor with melanoma. The CDR3 runs from the conserved cysteine through the conserved F or W. The order of the fields is clone size, V gene, J gene, D gene, CDR3 protein, CDR3 DNA. D genes are given only for firm matches. Expanded clones get a size class; other rows say once, few or many, or leave the size out.

-	TRBV30	TRBJ1-1	-	CAWSLVEPVNTEAFF	TGTGCCTGGAGCCTCGTCGAGCCGGTGAACACTGAAGCTTTCTTT
-	TRBV7-9	TRBJ2-5	TRBD2	CASSLLSGKETQYF	TGTGCCAGCAGCTTACTTAGCGGGAAAGAGACCCAGTACTTC
-	TRBV13	TRBJ2-3	-	CASSSSEASRRTDTQYF	TGTGCCAGCAGCTCCTCGGAGGCTAGCCGTCGCACAGATACGCAGTATTTT
-	TRBV6-1	TRBJ1-2	-	CASSEAWRETNYGYTF	TGTGCCAGCAGTGAAGCGTGGAGGGAGACTAACTATGGCTACACCTTC
-	TRBV19	TRBJ2-2	TRBD1	CASSIQGDTGELFF	TGTGCCAGTAGTATCCAGGGGGACACCGGGGAGCTGTTTTTT
-	TRBV3-1/TRBV3-2	TRBJ2-1	TRBD2	CASSQDAGLGYNEQFF	TGTGCCAGCAGCCAAGATGCGGGACTAGGATACAATGAGCAGTTCTTC
-	TRBV28	TRBJ1-1	-	CASSFSLRGSLNTEAFF	TGTGCCAGCAGTTTCAGCTTAAGGGGCTCGTTGAACACTGAAGCTTTCTTT
-	TRBV27	TRBJ1-5	TRBD1	CASSPHPDRDSNQPQHF	TGTGCCAGCAGTCCCCACCCGGACAGGGATAGCAATCAGCCCCAGCATTTT
-	TRBV11-1	TRBJ2-2	TRBD1	CASSPTGGPGELFF	TGTGCCAGCAGCCCTACAGGGGGACCCGGGGAGCTGTTTTTT
-	TRBV5-4	TRBJ1-2	-	CASSLEEHYGYTF	TGTGCCAGCAGCTTGGAGGAACACTATGGCTACACCTTC
-	TRBV5-1	TRBJ2-5	TRBD2	CASSALSGSGAETQYF	TGCGCCAGCAGCGCCCTTAGCGGGAGCGGTGCGGAGACCCAGTACTTC
few	TRBV7-9	TRBJ2-1	-	CASSWSGNEQFF	TGTGCCAGCAGCTGGTCGGGCAATGAGCAGTTCTTC
large	TRBV4-1	TRBJ2-7	TRBD2	CASSQDSGGYYEQYF	TGCGCCAGCAGCCAAGACTCGGGGGGTTACTACGAGCAGTACTTC
-	TRBV11-2	TRBJ2-1	-	CASSPRGDEQFF	TGTGCCAGCAGCCCCCGAGGTGATGAGCAGTTCTTC
-	TRBV7-9	TRBJ2-6	-	CASSSWVTTGANVLTF	TGTGCCAGCAGCTCGTGGGTGACAACTGGGGCCAACGTCCTGACTTTC
few	TRBV27	TRBJ2-7	-	CASSLMSDLGEQYF	TGTGCCAGCAGTTTAATGTCTGATTTGGGCGAGCAGTACTTC
-	TRBV29-1	TRBJ2-1	-	CSVEGQKNEQFF	TGCAGCGTTGAAGGCCAGAAGAATGAGCAGTTCTTC
-	TRBV7-9	TRBJ2-1	-	CASSPPQGLYNEQFF	TGTGCCAGCAGCCCTCCCCAGGGGCTCTACAATGAGCAGTTCTTC
-	TRBV19	TRBJ2-3	TRBD2	CASSTSGSSTDTQYF	TGTGCCAGTAGTACTAGCGGGAGCTCAACAGATACGCAGTATTTT
-	TRBV29-1	TRBJ2-3	-	CSVGTVYSTDTQYF	TGCAGCGTTGGCACAGTCTATAGCACAGATACGCAGTATTTT
-	TRBV15	TRBJ2-7	TRBD1	CATSRDRGPREQYF	TGTGCCACCAGCAGGGACAGGGGCCCACGCGAGCAGTACTTC
-	TRBV18	TRBJ2-1	-	CASSPPSASANEQFF	TGTGCCAGCTCACCTCCCTCGGCTAGCGCCAATGAGCAGTTCTTC
-	TRBV11-2	TRBJ2-3	-	CASRESGSDTQYF	TGTGCCAGCAGGGAATCAGGGTCCGATACGCAGTATTTT
-	TRBV5-4	TRBJ1-1	TRBD1	CASSLGQGAGAFF	TGTGCCAGCAGCTTGGGACAGGGGGCTGGAGCTTTCTTT
-	TRBV4-2	TRBJ1-1	-	CASSQGQEAFF	TGTGCCAGCAGCCAGGGCCAAGAAGCTTTCTTT
-	TRBV13	TRBJ2-1	-	CASSLIVGAEQFF	TGTGCCAGCAGCCTCATAGTGGGGGCCGAGCAGTTCTTC
-	TRBV5-1	TRBJ1-1	TRBD1	CASSSGTGLNTEAFF	TGCGCCAGCAGCTCCGGGACAGGGCTGAACACTGAAGCTTTCTTT